The 6 T cell receptor beta chains below were found in one sample sequenced in a study of T-cell memory formation after mild COVID-19. A single record per CDR3 protein comes from TCRdb applying MiXCR to the 5' RACE reads. The profile shows around 320,000 distinct CDR3 sequences, around 27% of them singletons. Sequencing was carried out using PBMCs or a T cell subset sorted from them (not recorded which). The receptors were sampled from an adult woman who had mild COVID-19 (a few samples of this study predate the infection). Cell type and time point are not known.

V usage is TRBV20-1 and J usage is TRBJ2-1; the match to TRBD1 covers 9 bases. Germline trimming cut 6 bases from V and 4 bases from J; bases unmatched to any gene: 13. The CDR3 runs to 16 residues. Germline V gene data show CDR1 as DFQATT and CDR2 as SNEGSKA (reference sequence). CDR3 amino acids: CSAKSLQGARYNEQFF. CDR3 DNA sequence: TGCAGTGCCAAAAGTCTACAGGGGGCGCGGTACAATGAGCAGTTCTTC.

The V call is TRBV5-1, the J call TRBJ2-7; TRBD1 aligns across 10 bases. This CDR3 spans 16 amino acids. V shed 3 bases, J shed 3 bases, and the junction held 9 bases outside the gene matches. Germline lookup yields CDR1 SGHRS and CDR2 YFSETQ. For the CDR3, the DNA is TGCGCCAGCAGCTCCGAGGGACAGGGGATGGGCTACGAGCAGTACTTC. It yields the protein CASSSEGQGMGYEQYF.

The rearrangement joins TRBV7-9 to TRBJ1-1; 7 bases fit TRBD1. Germline V lookup: CDR1 SEHNR, CDR2 FQNEAQ (reference sequence). CDR3 length equals 17 residues. The junction had 12 bases not matched to a gene; V was cut back by 0 bases and J by 5 bases. CDR3 nucleotides: TGTGCCAGCAGCTTAGCCGCCGGGACAGTAACGTCGACTGAAGCTTTCTTT. It translates to CASSLAAGTVTSTEAFF.

The sample holds one count of this clonotype. This chain joins TRBV4-3 and TRBJ2-2; D not certain. Trimming left V 1 base short and J 6 bases short, with 12 bases between. Germline assignment: CDR1 LGHNA and CDR2 YSLEER. The CDR3 spans 15 residues. CDR3 loop: CASSQVAIGAGELFF. The CDR3 nucleotides are TGCGCCAGCAGCCAAGTGGCTATTGGGGCCGGGGAGCTGTTTTTT.

This clonotype was found a few times. The rearrangement joins TRBV19 to TRBJ1-2; TRBD1 matches 7 bases. The trim removed 4 bases at V and 4 bases at J, leaving 6 bases unmatched. The CDR3 runs 14 residues. The germline V gene encodes CDR1 LNHDA and CDR2 SQIVND (reference sequence). The CDR3 here is CASSTGTEIYGYTF. The CDR3 coding sequence is TGTGCCAGTAGTACGGGGACAGAAATCTATGGCTACACCTTC.

This clonotype appeared a few times. This chain connects TRBV7-3 to TRBJ2-3; 10 nucleotides align to TRBD1. There are 16 residues in the CDR3. Germline CDR1 is SGHTA and CDR2 is FQGTGA. V gave up 1 base and J gave up 3 bases; unmatched junction bases: 4. The CDR3: CASSLRGTGVTDTQYF. For the CDR3, the DNA is TGTGCCAGCAGCTTAAGGGGGACAGGGGTGACAGATACGCAGTATTTT.